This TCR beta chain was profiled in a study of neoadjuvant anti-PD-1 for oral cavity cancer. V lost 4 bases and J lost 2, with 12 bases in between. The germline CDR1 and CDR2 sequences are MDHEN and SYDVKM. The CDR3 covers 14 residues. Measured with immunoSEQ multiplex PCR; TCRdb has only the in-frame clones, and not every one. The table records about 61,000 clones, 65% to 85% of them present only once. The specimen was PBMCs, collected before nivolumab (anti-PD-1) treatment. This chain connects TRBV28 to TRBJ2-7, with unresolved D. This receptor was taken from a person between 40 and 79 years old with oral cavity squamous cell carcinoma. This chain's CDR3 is CASSSTAPTYEQYF. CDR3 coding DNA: TGTGCCAGCAGTTCCACAGCCCCAACCTACGAGCAGTACTTC.